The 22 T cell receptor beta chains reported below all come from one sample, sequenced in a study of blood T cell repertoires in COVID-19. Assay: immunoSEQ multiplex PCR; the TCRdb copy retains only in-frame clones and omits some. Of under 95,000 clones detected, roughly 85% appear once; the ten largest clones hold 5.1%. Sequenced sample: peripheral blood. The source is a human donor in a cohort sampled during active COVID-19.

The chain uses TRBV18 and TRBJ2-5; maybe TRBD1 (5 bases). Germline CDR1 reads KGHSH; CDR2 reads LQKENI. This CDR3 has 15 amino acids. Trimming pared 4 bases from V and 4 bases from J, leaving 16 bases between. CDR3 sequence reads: CASSQNSGFGETQYF. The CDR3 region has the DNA TGTGCCAGCTCACAAAATTCAGGGTTTGGAGAGACCCAGTACTTC.

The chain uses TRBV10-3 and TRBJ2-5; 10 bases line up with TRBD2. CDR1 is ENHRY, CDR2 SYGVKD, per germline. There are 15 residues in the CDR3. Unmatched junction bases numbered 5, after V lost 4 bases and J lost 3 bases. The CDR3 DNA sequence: TGTGCCATCAGTGGTGATCTAGCGGGGGAAGAGACCCAGTACTTC. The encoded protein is CAISGDLAGEETQYF.

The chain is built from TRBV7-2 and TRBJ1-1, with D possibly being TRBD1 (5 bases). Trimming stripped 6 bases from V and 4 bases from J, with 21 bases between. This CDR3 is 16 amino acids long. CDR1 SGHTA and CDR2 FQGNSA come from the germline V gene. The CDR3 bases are TGTGCCAGCAGATTTTTGGGGCCGGGGGGTGGCACTGAAGCTTTCTTT. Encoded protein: CASRFLGPGGGTEAFF.

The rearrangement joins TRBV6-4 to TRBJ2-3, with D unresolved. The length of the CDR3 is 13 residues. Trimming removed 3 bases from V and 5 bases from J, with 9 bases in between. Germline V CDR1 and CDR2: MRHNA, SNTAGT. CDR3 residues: CASSEERKDTQYF. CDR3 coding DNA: TGTGCCAGCAGTGAAGAGCGAAAAGATACGCAGTATTTT.

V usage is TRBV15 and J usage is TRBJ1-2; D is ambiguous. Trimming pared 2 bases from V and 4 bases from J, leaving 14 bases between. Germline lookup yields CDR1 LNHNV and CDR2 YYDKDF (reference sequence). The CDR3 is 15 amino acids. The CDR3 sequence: CATSRPPDSGYGYTF. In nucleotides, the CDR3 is TGTGCCACCAGCAGACCCCCAGACTCGGGCTATGGCTACACCTTC.

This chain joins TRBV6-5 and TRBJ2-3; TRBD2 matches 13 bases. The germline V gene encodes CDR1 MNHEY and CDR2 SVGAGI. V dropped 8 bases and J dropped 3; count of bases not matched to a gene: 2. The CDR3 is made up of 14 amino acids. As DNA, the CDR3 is TGTGCCAGCCGGACTAGCGGGGGAACAGATACGCAGTATTTT. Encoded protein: CASRTSGGTDTQYF.

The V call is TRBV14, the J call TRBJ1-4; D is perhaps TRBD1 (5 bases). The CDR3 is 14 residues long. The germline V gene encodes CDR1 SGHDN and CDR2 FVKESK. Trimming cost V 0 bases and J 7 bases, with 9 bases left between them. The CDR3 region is CASSQDRAGEKLFF. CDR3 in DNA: TGTGCCAGCAGCCAAGACAGGGCTGGTGAAAAACTGTTTTTT.

The chain's CDR3 is CASTLERMNTEAFF. The CDR3, as DNA: TGTGCCAGCACCCTGGAGCGTATGAACACTGAAGCTTTCTTT. The V and J genes are TRBV5-4 and TRBJ1-1; D is unclear. This CDR3 contains 14 residues. Germline values: CDR1 SGHNT, CDR2 YYREEE (reference sequence). Trimming removed 6 bases at V and 0 bases at J, with 12 bases between. Together with reference TRBV5-4 and TRBJ1-1, the CDR3 gives the full variable domain: ETGVTQSPTHLIKTRGQQVTLRCSSQSGHNTVSWYQQALGQGPQFIFQYYREEENGRGNFPPRFSGLQFPNYSSELNVNALELDDSALYLCASTLERMNTEAFFGQGTRLTVV.

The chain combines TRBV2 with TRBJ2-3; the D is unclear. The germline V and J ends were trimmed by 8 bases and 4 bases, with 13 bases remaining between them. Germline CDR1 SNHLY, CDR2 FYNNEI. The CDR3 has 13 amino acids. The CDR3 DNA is TGTGCCAGCGAGGCCAGCGACGCAGATACGCAGTATTTT. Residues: CASEASDADTQYF. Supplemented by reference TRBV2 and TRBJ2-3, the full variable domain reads EPEVTQTPSHQVTQMGQEVILRCVPISNHLYFYWYRQILGQKVEFLVSFYNNEISEKSEIFDDQFSVERPDGSNFTLKIRSTKLEDSAMYFCASEASDADTQYFGPGTRLTVL.

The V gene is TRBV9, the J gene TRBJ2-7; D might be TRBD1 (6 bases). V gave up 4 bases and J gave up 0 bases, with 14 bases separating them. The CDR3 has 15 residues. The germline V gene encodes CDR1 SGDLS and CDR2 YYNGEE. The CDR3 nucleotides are TGTGCCAGCAGCCCGGGACACCGAAGCTCCTACGAGCAGTACTTC. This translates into CASSPGHRSSYEQYF.

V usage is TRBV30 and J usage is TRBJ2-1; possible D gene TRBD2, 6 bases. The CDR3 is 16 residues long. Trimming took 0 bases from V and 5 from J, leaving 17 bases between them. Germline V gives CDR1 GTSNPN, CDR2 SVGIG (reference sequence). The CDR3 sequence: CAWSVTSSVRHNEQFF. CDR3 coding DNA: TGTGCCTGGAGTGTTACCTCTAGCGTCCGACACAATGAGCAGTTCTTC.

Here the CDR3 reads CASTPMDRNTEAFF. CDR3 coding DNA: TGTGCCAGCACCCCAATGGACAGGAACACTGAAGCTTTCTTT. V is TRBV3-1 (or the pseudogene TRBV3-2) and J is TRBJ1-1; D possibly corresponds to TRBD1 (6 bases). V shed 7 bases and J shed 1 base, with 13 bases lying between them. CDR3 length: 14 amino acids. Germline V gene data show CDR1 as LGHDT and CDR2 as YNNKEL (reference sequence).

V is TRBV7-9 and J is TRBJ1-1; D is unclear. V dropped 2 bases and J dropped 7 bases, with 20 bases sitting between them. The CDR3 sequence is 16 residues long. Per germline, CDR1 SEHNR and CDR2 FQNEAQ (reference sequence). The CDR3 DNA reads TGTGCCAGCAGCTTACCCCGGTCTTCAAGTTTCGGTGAAGCTTTCTTT. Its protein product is CASSLPRSSSFGEAFF.

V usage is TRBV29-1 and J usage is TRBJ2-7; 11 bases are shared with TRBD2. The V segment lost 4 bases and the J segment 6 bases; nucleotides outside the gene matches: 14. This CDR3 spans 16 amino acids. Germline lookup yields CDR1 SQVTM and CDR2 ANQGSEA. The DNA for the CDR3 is TGCAGCGTTGGAAGACTAGCGGGATTTGAGGCGGGCGAGCAGTACTTC. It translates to CSVGRLAGFEAGEQYF.

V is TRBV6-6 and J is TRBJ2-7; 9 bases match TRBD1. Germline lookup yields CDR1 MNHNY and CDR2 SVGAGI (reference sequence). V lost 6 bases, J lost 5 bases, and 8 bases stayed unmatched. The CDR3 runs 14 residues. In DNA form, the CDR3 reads TGTGCCAGCAGCGGACAGGGGCAGTCGAACGAGCAGTACTTC. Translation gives CASSGQGQSNEQYF.

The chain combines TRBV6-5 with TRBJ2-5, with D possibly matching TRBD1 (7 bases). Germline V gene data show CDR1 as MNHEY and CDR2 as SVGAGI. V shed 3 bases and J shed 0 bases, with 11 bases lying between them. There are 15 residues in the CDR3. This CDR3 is CASSYAGQYQETQYF. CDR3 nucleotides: TGTGCCAGCAGTTATGCGGGACAGTACCAAGAGACCCAGTACTTC.

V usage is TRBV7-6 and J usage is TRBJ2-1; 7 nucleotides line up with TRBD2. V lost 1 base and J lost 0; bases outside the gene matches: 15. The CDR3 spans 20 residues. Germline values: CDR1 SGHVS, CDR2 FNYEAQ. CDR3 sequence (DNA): TGTGCCAGCAGCTTAGGGCAGGGTCTAGCGGAAACGAGCTCCTACAATGAGCAGTTCTTC. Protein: CASSLGQGLAETSSYNEQFF.

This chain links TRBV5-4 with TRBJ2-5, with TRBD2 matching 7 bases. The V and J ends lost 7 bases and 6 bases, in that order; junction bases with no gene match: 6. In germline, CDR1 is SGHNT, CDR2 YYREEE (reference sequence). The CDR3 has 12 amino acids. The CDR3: CASEGLDQTQYF. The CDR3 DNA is TGTGCCAGCGAAGGACTAGATCAGACCCAGTACTTC.

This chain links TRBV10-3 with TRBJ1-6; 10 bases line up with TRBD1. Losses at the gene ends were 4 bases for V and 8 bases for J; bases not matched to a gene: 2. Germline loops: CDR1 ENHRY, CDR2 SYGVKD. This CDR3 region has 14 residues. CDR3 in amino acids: CAISAGTGDSPLHF. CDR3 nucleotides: TGTGCCATCAGTGCCGGGACAGGGGATTCACCCCTCCACTTT.

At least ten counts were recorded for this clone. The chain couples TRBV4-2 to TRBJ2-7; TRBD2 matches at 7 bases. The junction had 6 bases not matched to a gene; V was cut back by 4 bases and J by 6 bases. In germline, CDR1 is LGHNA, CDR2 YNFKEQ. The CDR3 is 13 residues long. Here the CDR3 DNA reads TGTGCCAGCAGCCCCCGGGGGGAACCCGAGCAGTACTTC. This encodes CASSPRGEPEQYF.

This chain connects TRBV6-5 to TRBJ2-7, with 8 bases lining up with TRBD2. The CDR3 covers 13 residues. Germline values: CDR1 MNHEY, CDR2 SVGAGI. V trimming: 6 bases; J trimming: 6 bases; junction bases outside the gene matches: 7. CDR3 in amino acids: CASSPRLASEQYF. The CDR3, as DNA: TGTGCCAGCAGCCCAAGACTAGCGAGCGAGCAGTACTTC.

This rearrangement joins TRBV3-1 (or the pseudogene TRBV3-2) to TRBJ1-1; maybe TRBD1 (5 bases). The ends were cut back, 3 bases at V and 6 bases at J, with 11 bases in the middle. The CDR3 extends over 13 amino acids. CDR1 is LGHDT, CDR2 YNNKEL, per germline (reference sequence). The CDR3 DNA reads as TGTGCCAGCAGCCAGGACACAATCTCTGAAGCTTTCTTT. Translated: CASSQDTISEAFF.